This TCR beta chain appears in the sequencing data of a study of blood T cell repertoires in COVID-19 (dated by TCRdb to about 2020). In terms of the full investigation: Collaborator samples came from the United States, Italy and Spain and covered acute and convalescent phases of COVID-19. The repertoires were released in a freely available public database intended as a resource for research on the immune response to SARS-CoV-2. Samples were obtained from the ongoing ImmuneRACE study (first 160 participants) and from 1,254 subjects provided by 6 global collaborators. Subjects who had been exposed to COVID-19, were actively infected with it, or had recovered from it provided the deeply sampled blood TCRbeta repertoires that made up the dataset. The prospective study material was composed of cDNA or gDNA derived from T cells, B-cell-depleted T cells, or PBMCs. Sample metadata almost always included a de-identified subject ID, COVID-19 status, age in years and sex. Where HLA class I and class II types were available, the types were taken from metadata supplied by the sample provider, not from assay-based typing. The study at large found these results: Clinical and demographic metadata were provided uncurated, with the amount varying by source and participant.

TCRbeta CDR3 regions were amplified from genomic DNA using the immunoSEQ Assay, a bias-controlled multiplex PCR. In the original analysis: The number of nucleated cells in each sample was estimated by amplification of reference gene primers within the assay. To quantify the absolute abundance of each unique TCRbeta CDR3 rearrangement, sequence reads were collapsed and filtered. For each sample, productive Simpson clonality was calculated as the square root of Simpson's diversity index over productive rearrangements. The clones in this table, taken by TCRdb from immuneACCESS, are in-frame only. Not every clone is retained; where verified, under half of the shortfall comes from an unresolved V gene, and the cause of the rest is unknown. V and J calls and clone size are as listed in that table; D and trimming were resolved from the DNA. Within this sample are 200,000 to 300,000 clones, with around 90% of them counted one time only. The ten top clones hold approximately 2.5% of the sample.

At one collaborating source in Seattle, patients were enrolled during active infection and were followed longitudinally through the course of disease. Collaborating institutions collected whole blood in K2EDTA tubes following their own protocols. For TCRbeta analysis, collaborators shipped samples in one of three forms: frozen whole blood, isolated PBMCs, or DNA extracted from either of those sample types. For this clone: No cognate antigen has been identified for it. It has no much larger one-base neighbor in the sample; base qualities were not kept.

Relative to germline, V is 0 bases shorter and J is 5 bases shorter, with 14 bases between their ends. The CDR3, cysteine through phenylalanine, is 16 amino acids long. Only CDR3 DNA is held: 48 bases, read in frame from base 1. The germline V gene provides CDR1 MGHRA and CDR2 YSYEKL. This clonotype originated in a person aged 18 to 35 with COVID-19, enrolled during active disease. The sample was peripheral blood. The chain joins TRBV4-1 to TRBJ2-1; 6 matching bases give a weak D call of TRBD1. The CDR3 protein is CASSQDRGWGNNEQFF. The nucleotides are TGCGCCAGCAGCCAAGACAGGGGTTGGGGTAACAATGAGCAGTTCTTC.